This T cell receptor (beta chain) was sequenced during a study of CXCR3-negative and CXCR3-positive naive CD8 T cells. CDR3 size: 14 residues. Per germline, CDR1 SEHNR and CDR2 FQNEAQ (reference sequence). Preparation of TRB cDNA libraries relied on 5' RACE carrying UMI labels. Reprocessing the 5' RACE reads, TCRdb reports a single entry for every CDR3 protein and omits DNA. The sample shows 100,000 to 150,000 distinct CDR3 sequences, and 0.29% sits with its ten largest clones. The TCR comes from a human donor in good health. Some clones in this sample may be carry-over from other donors' samples. The sequenced sample consisted of naive CXCR3- CD8+ T cells from blood. Subset given: CD45RO-CCR7+CD27+CD95- naive CD8+ T cells lacking CXCR3 (TNR3-). The chain recombines TRBV7-9 with TRBJ1-1; TCRdb calls TRBD1, which cannot be checked without DNA. The CDR3 protein is CASSSLTGYTEAFF.